Following are 6 T cell receptor beta chains from one sample sequenced in a study of T cell responses to AZD1222 COVID-19 vaccine (dated by TCRdb to the early 2020s). The time point label, read with the paper, signifies: about 28 days (+/-7) after the second vaccine dose. The treatment or condition label of this sample denotes: meningococcal conjugate vaccine given as trial control. Libraries were prepared through the immunoSEQ multiplex PCR assay. Not all clones reach the TCRdb copy of this immuneACCESS table, which keeps in-frame sequences only. Checked studies attribute under half of the gap to unresolved V genes and leave the rest unexplained. Present in this sample are roughly 180,000 clones, over 85% of which were seen just once. The ten largest clones take up under 1.1% of the sample. The sequencing used peripheral blood, collected 28 days after the second dose of the MenACWY control vaccine. These receptors all stem from an adult who received the MenACWY meningococcal vaccine as a control.

V is TRBV28 and J is TRBJ1-5; D call uncertain. V dropped 7 bases and J dropped 0 bases, with 19 bases sitting between them. The CDR3 runs 17 residues. Germline-derived CDR1 and CDR2 are MDHEN and SYDVKM. The CDR3 bases are TGTGCCAGCACCCCCGGGATAGGATGGAATAGCAATCAGCCCCAGCATTTT. This sequence encodes CASTPGIGWNSNQPQHF.

The chain combines TRBV7-8 with TRBJ2-1, with D perhaps TRBD2 (7 bases). V was shortened by 0 bases and J by 10 bases, with 13 bases between the two germline ends. The CDR3 length is 14 residues. Germline lookup yields CDR1 SGHVS and CDR2 FQNEAQ. CDR3 DNA: TGTGCCAGCAGCTTAGCTCGGGGGGCACCCGAGCAGTTCTTC. Protein sequence: CASSLARGAPEQFF. Using reference TRBV7-8 and TRBJ2-1 for the parts outside the CDR3, the full variable domain is GAGVSQSPRYKVAKRGQDVALRCDPISGHVSLFWYQQALGQGPEFLTYFQNEAQLDKSGLPSDRFFAERPEGSVSTLKIQRTQQEDSAVYLCASSLARGAPEQFFGPGTRLTVL.

The V and J genes are TRBV5-1 and TRBJ1-2; D is unresolved. Trimming pared 1 base from V and 2 bases from J, leaving 12 bases between. This CDR3 is built from 15 residues. CDR1 and CDR2 from the germline V gene are SGHRS and YFSETQ. CDR3 nucleotide sequence: TGCGCCAGCAGCTTGTGGGTTCAGTCAAACTATGGCTACACCTTC. Protein: CASSLWVQSNYGYTF.

The CDR3 region is CASSYSSVGTYGYTF. The CDR3 nucleotides are TGTGCCAGCAGTTACTCGTCAGTTGGGACCTATGGCTACACCTTC. The J gene is TRBJ1-2, the V gene TRBV6-2 or TRBV6-3, with D possibly matching TRBD1 (5 bases). Between the trimmed V and J ends, which lost 0 bases and 4 bases, there was a span of 12 bases. CDR3 length equals 15 residues. Germline CDR1 and CDR2: MNHEY and SVGEGT.

The chain recombines TRBV18 with TRBJ1-1; 8 nucleotides agree with TRBD1. CDR1 and CDR2 (germline): KGHSH, LQKENI. J gave up 6 bases and V 3 bases, and 3 bases lay outside the gene matches. This CDR3 is built from 13 residues. The CDR3 nucleotides are TGTGCCAGCTCACCCCGACAGGGGCCTGAAGCTTTCTTT. Protein product: CASSPRQGPEAFF.

The chain recombines TRBV10-1 with TRBJ1-2; D gene ambiguous. Per germline, CDR1 WNHNN and CDR2 SYGVQD (reference sequence). The length of the CDR3 is 13 residues. The germline V and J ends were trimmed by 1 base and 8 bases, with 11 bases remaining between them. CDR3 amino acids: CASSEYRTEGYTF. As DNA, the CDR3 is TGCGCCAGCAGTGAGTATAGGACGGAGGGCTACACCTTC.